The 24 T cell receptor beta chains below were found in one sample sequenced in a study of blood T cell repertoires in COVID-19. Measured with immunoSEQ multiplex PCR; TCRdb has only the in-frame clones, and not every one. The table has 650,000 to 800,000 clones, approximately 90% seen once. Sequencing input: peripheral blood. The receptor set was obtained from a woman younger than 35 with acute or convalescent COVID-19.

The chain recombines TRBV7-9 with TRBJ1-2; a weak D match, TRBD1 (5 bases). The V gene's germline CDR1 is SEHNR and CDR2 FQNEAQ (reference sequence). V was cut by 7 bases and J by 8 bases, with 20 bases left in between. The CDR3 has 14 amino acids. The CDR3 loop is CASNFWGGSDGYTF. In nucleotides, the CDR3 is TGTGCCAGCAATTTCTGGGGGGGATCTGACGGCTACACCTTC.

CDR3 DNA: TGTGCCAGCAGCTTCTCAGGGGTTGCCACTGAAGCTTTCTTT. Translation: CASSFSGVATEAFF. The rearrangement links TRBV5-4 to TRBJ1-1; tentatively, D is TRBD1 (6 bases). Germline CDR1 SGHNT, CDR2 YYREEE (reference sequence). Between the trimmed V and J ends, which lost 2 bases and 4 bases, there was a span of 12 bases. This CDR3 is built from 14 residues.

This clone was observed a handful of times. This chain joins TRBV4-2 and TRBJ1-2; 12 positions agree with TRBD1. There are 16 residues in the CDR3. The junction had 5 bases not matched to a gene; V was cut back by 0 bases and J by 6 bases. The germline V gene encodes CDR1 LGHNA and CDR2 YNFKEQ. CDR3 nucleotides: TGTGCCAGCAGCCAAGATGAAGGGACAGGGGGCCATGGCTACACCTTC. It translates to CASSQDEGTGGHGYTF.

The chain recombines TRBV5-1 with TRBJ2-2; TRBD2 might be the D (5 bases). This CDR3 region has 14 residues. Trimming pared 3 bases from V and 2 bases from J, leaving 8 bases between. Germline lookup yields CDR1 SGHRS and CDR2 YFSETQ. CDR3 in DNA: TGCGCCAGCAGCTGGACTGGAAACACCGGGGAGCTGTTTTTT. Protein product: CASSWTGNTGELFF.

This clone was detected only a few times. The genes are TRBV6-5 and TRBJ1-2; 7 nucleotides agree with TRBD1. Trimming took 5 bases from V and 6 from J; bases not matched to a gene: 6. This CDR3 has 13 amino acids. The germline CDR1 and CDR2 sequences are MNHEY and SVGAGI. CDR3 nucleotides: TGTGCCAGCAGTCCTGACAGGGTTAATGGCTACACCTTC. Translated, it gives CASSPDRVNGYTF.

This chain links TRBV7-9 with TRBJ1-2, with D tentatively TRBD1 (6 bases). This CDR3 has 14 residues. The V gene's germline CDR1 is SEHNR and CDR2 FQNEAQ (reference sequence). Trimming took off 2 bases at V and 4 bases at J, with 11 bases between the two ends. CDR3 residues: CASSLTRGAYGYTF. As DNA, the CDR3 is TGTGCCAGCAGCTTAACCCGGGGGGCCTATGGCTACACCTTC. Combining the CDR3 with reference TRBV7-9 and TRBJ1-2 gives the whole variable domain DTGVSQNPRHKITKRGQNVTFRCDPISEHNRLYWYRQTLGQGPEFLTYFQNEAQLEKSRLLSDRFSAERPKGSFSTLEIQRTEQGDSAMYLCASSLTRGAYGYTFGSGTRLTVV.

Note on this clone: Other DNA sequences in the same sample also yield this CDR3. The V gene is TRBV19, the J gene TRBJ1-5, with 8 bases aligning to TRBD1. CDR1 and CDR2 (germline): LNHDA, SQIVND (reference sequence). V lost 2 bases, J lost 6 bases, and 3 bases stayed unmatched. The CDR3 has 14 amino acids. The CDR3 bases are TGTGCCAGTAGTATAACAGGGGGTGGTCAGCCCCAGCATTTT. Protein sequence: CASSITGGGQPQHF.

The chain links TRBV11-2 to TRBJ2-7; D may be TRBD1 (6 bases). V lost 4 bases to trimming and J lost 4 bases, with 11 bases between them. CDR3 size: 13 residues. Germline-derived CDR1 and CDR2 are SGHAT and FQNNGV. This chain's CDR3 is CASSSGHRYEQYF. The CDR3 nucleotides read TGTGCCAGCAGCTCGGGACACAGATACGAGCAGTACTTC.

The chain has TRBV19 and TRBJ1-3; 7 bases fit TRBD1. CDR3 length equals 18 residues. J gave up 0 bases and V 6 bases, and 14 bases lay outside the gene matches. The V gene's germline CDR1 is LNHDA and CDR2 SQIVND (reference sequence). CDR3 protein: CASRTEGAAKISGNTIYF. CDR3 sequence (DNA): TGTGCCAGTAGAACTGAGGGGGCCGCAAAGATCTCTGGAAACACCATATATTTT.

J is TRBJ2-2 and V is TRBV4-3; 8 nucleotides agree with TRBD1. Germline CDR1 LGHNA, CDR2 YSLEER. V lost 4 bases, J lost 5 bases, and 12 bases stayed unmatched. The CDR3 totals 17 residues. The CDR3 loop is CASSPQAGTGFTGELFF. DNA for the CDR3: TGCGCCAGCAGCCCCCAAGCTGGGACAGGTTTTACCGGGGAGCTGTTTTTT.

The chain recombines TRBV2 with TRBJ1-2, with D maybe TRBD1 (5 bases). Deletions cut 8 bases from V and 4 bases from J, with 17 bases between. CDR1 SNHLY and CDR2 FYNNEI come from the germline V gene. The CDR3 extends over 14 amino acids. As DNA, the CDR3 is TGTGCCAGCCAAATAGGCGGGGCCACCTATGGCTACACCTTC. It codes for CASQIGGATYGYTF.

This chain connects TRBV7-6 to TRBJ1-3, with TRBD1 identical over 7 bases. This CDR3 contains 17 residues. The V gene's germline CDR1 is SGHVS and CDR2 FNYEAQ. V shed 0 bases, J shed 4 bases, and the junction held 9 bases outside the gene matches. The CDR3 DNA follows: TGTGCCAGCAGCTTAGCAGGTTACAGGGGAGCAGGAAACACCATATATTTT. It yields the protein CASSLAGYRGAGNTIYF.

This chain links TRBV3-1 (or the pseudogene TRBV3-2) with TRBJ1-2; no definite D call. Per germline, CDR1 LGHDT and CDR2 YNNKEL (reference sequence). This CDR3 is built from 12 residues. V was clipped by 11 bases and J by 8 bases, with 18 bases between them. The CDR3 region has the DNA TGTGCCGCAGTCGGCGTTGGGAGAGGCTACACCTTC. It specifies CAAVGVGRGYTF.

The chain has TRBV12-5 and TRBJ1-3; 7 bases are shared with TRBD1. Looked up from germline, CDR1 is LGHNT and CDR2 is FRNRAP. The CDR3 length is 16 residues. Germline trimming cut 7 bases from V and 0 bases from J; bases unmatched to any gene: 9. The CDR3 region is CASDSRTGLSGNTIYF. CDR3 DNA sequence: TGTGCTAGTGATTCCCGGACAGGCCTCTCTGGAAACACCATATATTTT.

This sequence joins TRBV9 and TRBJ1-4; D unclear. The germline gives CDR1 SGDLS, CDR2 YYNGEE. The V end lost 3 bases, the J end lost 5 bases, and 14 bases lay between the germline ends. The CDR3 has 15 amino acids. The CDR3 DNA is TGTGCCAGCAGCGAGGGAGGAGGAGTGAATGAAAAACTGTTTTTT. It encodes CASSEGGGVNEKLFF.

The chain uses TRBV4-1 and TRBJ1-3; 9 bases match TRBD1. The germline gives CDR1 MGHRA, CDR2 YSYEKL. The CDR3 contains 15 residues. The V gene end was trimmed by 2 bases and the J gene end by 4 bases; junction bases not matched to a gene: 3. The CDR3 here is CASSQTGGTGNTIYF. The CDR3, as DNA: TGCGCCAGCAGCCAAACAGGGGGCACGGGAAACACCATATATTTT.

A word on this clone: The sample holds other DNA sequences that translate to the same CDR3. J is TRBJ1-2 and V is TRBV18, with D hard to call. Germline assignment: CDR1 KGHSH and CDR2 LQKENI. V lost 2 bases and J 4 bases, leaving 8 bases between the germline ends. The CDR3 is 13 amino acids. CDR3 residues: CASSPSGSYGYTF. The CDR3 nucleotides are TGTGCCAGCTCACCATCCGGTTCCTATGGCTACACCTTC. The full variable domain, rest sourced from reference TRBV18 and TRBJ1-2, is NAGVMQNPRHLVRRRGQEARLRCSPMKGHSHVYWYRQLPEEGLKFMVYLQKENIIDESGMPKERFSAEFPKEGPSILRIQQVVRGDSAAYFCASSPSGSYGYTFGSGTRLTVV.

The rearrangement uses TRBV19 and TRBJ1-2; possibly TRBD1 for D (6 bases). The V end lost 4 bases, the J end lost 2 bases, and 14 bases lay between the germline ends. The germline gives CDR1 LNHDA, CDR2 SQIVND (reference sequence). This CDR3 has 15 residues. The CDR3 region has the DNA TGTGCCAGTAGTAAGGGACAAAAAACCAACTATGGCTACACCTTC. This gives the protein CASSKGQKTNYGYTF.

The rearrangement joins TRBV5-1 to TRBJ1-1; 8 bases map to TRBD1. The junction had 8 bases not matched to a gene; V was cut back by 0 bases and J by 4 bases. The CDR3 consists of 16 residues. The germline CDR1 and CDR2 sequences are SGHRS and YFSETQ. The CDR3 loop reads CASSLGAGGWFTEAFF. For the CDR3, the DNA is TGCGCCAGCAGCTTGGGGGCAGGGGGCTGGTTCACTGAAGCTTTCTTT.

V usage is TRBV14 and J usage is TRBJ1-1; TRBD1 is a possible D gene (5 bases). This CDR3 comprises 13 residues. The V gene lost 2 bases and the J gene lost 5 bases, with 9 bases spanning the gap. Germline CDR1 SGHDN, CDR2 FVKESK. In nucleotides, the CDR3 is TGTGCCAGCAGCCAAAGTCGGGGGACTGAAGCTTTCTTT. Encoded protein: CASSQSRGTEAFF. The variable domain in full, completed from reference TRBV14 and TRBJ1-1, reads EAGVTQFPSHSVIEKGQTVTLRCDPISGHDNLYWYRRVMGKEIKFLLHFVKESKQDESGMPNNRFLAERTGGTYSTLKVQPAELEDSGVYFCASSQSRGTEAFFGQGTRLTVV.

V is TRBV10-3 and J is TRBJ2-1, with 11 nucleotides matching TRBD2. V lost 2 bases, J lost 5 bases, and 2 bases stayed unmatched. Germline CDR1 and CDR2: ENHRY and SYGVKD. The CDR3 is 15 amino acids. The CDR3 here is CAISEVAGGHNEQFF. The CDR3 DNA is TGTGCCATCAGTGAGGTAGCGGGGGGGCACAATGAGCAGTTCTTC.

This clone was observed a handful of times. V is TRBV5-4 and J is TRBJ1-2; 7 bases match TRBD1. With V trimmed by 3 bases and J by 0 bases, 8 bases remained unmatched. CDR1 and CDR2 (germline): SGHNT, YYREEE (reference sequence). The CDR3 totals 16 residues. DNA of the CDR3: TGTGCCAGCAGCTCCCACAGGGGAAACTCTAACTATGGCTACACCTTC. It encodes CASSSHRGNSNYGYTF.

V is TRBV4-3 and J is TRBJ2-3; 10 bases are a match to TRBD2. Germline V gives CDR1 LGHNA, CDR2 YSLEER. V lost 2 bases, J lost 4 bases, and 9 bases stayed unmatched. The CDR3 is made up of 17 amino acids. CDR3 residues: CASSQLHASGGSDTQYF. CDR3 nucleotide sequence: TGCGCCAGCAGCCAATTACATGCTAGCGGGGGTTCAGATACGCAGTATTTT.

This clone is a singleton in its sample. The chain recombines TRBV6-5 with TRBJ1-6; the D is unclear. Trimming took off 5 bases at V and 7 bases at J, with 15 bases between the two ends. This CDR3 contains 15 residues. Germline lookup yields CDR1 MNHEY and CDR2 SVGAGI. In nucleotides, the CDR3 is TGTGCCAGCAGTCCGAAGCGGGCGGGCAATTCACCCCTCCACTTT. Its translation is CASSPKRAGNSPLHF.